This T cell receptor (beta chain) derives from a study of blood T cell repertoires in COVID-19. Across the whole study: Samples taken during acute and convalescent COVID-19 were collected in the United States, Italy and Spain. Sample material is recorded as cDNA or gDNA derived from T cells, B-cell-depleted T cells, or PBMCs.

Per the original methods: Amplification with reference gene primers provided the estimates of nucleated cell counts. The data were produced by immunoSEQ multiplex PCR, yet TCRdb's version contains in-frame clones alone and is incomplete. Clonal size and the V and J genes are those of that table, whereas D and trimming came from the DNA. The sample records around 80,000 clones, about 68% being singletons. Germline CDR1 KGHSH, CDR2 LQKENI. The CDR3 covers 14 residues. After removal of 6 bases from V and 2 bases from J, the junction contained 3 bases not matched to a gene. Input material: peripheral blood. The TCR comes from a man over 45 with active or convalescent COVID-19. The rearrangement joins TRBV18 to TRBJ1-5; 8 bases are shared with TRBD1. CDR3 sequence (DNA): TGTGCCAGCTCCCAGGGACAGGGCAATCAGCCCCAGCATTTT. This encodes CASSQGQGNQPQHF.